The present T cell receptor beta chain was sequenced within a study of blood T cell repertoires in COVID-19. The V and J ends lost 5 bases and 0 bases respectively, with 12 bases between them. Germline CDR1 reads SGHTA; CDR2 reads FQGTGA. The CDR3 length is 15 residues. The repertoire was sequenced with immunoSEQ multiplex PCR; TCRdb's copy has only in-frame clones and lacks some. The top ten hold about 3.5% of the sample, which has under 200,000 clones, roughly 86% seen once. Sequencing used peripheral blood. The sequence was collected from a man between 70 and 80 years old with acute or convalescent COVID-19. The chain carries TRBV7-3 and TRBJ2-3; tentative D call: TRBD2 (6 bases). CDR3 in DNA: TGTGCCAGCAGCCAGGGAGCGGGTAGCACAGATACGCAGTATTTT. Translation: CASSQGAGSTDTQYF. The whole variable domain, filled in from reference TRBV7-3 and TRBJ2-3, reads GAGVSQTPSNKVTEKGKYVELRCDPISGHTALYWYRQSLGQGPEFLIYFQGTGAADDSGLPNDRFFAVRPEGSVSTLKIQRTERGDSAVYLCASSQGAGSTDTQYFGPGTRLTVL.